This is a list of T cell receptor beta chains from one sample in a study of T-cell memory formation after mild COVID-19. Each CDR3 protein gets one entry after TCRdb re-called the 5' RACE reads with MiXCR. The data show 500,000 to 650,000 distinct CDR3 sequences, less than 25% seen once. Input material: PBMCs or a T cell subset sorted from them (not recorded which). The receptors were sampled from an adult woman who had mild COVID-19 (a few samples of this study predate the infection). Cell type and time point are not known. Both conserved end residues are part of each CDR3. D genes are given only for firm matches. A clone size is listed for some rows: how often the clone was seen (once, few, many), or a class if it is expanded.

>TRBJ1-1|few|TRBV7-6|.
TGTGCCAGCAGCTTCAGCCAACACCAGGGTTTGCGGGACGCTGAAGCTTTCTTT
CASSFSQHQGLRDAEAFF
>TRBJ2-7|few|TRBV10-3|TRBD2
TGTGCCATCAGTGACCACGGGCATCGCGGGAGCTACGAGCAGTACTTC
CAISDHGHRGSYEQYF
>TRBJ2-7|many|TRBV12-3/TRBV12-4|TRBD2
TGTGCCAGCAGTCTCGGACTAGCGGGAGACTACGAGCAGTACTTC
CASSLGLAGDYEQYF
>TRBJ1-2|few|TRBV5-1|.
TGCGCCAGCAGCTTGGAATGGGGGACCTATGGCTACACCTTC
CASSLEWGTYGYTF
>TRBJ1-2|few|TRBV30|.
TGTGCCTGGAGTCTAATGGTCAGCGGCTACACCTTC
CAWSLMVSGYTF
>TRBJ2-1|few|TRBV12-3/TRBV12-4|.
TGTGCCAGCAGTCTAGGTGGTACAGACTCCTACAATGAGCAGTTCTTC
CASSLGGTDSYNEQFF
>TRBJ2-7|few|TRBV9|.
TGTGCCAGCAGCGTAGCTGCGGGGATCGGGATTGCAAGCTACGAGCAGTACTTC
CASSVAAGIGIASYEQYF
>TRBJ2-2|.|TRBV7-9|.
TGTGCCAGCAGAGATGGTAGGGGACCCCAGGACGGGGAGCTGTTTTTT
CASRDGRGPQDGELFF
>TRBJ2-3|few|TRBV5-6|.
TGTGCCAGCAGCCACTACTTCACAGATACGCAGTATTTT
CASSHYFTDTQYF
>TRBJ1-1|few|TRBV2|.
TGTGCCAGCAGTCTTTTTTCCGGAGGGGGGACTGAAGCTTTCTTT
CASSLFSGGGTEAFF
>TRBJ1-1|few|TRBV20-1|.
TGCAGTGCTAGGAGAGGGTATGCTGAAGCTTTCTTT
CSARRGYAEAFF
>TRBJ2-6|few|TRBV27|.
TGTGCCAGCAGTTTTTTTACTAGGGTGTATGGGGCCAACGTCCTGACTTTC
CASSFFTRVYGANVLTF
>TRBJ2-1|few|TRBV24-1|TRBD1
TGTGCCACCAGTGACCCCATGACAGGGAAGGGCTACAATGAGCAGTTCTTC
CATSDPMTGKGYNEQFF
>TRBJ2-5|.|TRBV27|.
TGTGCCAGCAGTTTACGGGGATTCCAAGAGACCCAGTACTTC
CASSLRGFQETQYF
>TRBJ2-2|.|TRBV29-1|TRBD1
TGCAGCGTTGAAAGGGGGCAAGGGACCGGGGAGCTGTTTTTT
CSVERGQGTGELFF
>TRBJ2-7|few|TRBV12-3/TRBV12-4|TRBD2
TGTGCCAGCAGTACTAGGGGCGGGAGTTACGAGCAGTACTTC
CASSTRGGSYEQYF
>TRBJ2-5|.|TRBV15|TRBD2
TGTGCCACCAGCAGAGAGGCATGGGAGCGGGAGCGTCGGGTGGCCCAGTACTTC
CATSREAWERERRVAQYF
>TRBJ1-5|.|TRBV27|TRBD1
TGTGCCAGCAGCCTCACAGGGACAGGACAGCCCCAGCATTTT
CASSLTGTGQPQHF
>TRBJ2-3|few|TRBV7-6|.
TGTGCCAGCAGCTTAGGGGCCCAGGTGCAGGGGCGCATCGGGGATACGCAGTATTTT
CASSLGAQVQGRIGDTQYF
>TRBJ1-5|few|TRBV6-5|TRBD1
TGTGCCAGCAGCCCTGACAGGGGGCGGCGGCCCCAGCATTTT
CASSPDRGRRPQHF
>TRBJ2-1|few|TRBV24-1|TRBD2
TGTGCCACCAGTCGCCTGACTAGCGGGGCCCTTATGGATGAGCAGTTCTTC
CATSRLTSGALMDEQFF
>TRBJ2-7|.|TRBV15|TRBD2
TGTGCCACCATCAGACAAAGTCCGGGGGGGACCTACGAGCAGTACTTC
CATIRQSPGGTYEQYF
>TRBJ1-3|.|TRBV20-1|TRBD1
TGCAGTGCGTCGACAGGGACTGGAAACACCATATATTTT
CSASTGTGNTIYF
>TRBJ2-1|few|TRBV11-2|.
TGTGCCAGCAGCTTAGATCTTAGGACCTGGCGGGAGCAGTTCTTC
CASSLDLRTWREQFF
>TRBJ1-1|.|TRBV30|.
TGTGCCTGGAGTTCAGGGATCGCAGGGAACACTGAAGCTTTCTTT
CAWSSGIAGNTEAFF
>TRBJ2-5|few|TRBV12-3/TRBV12-4|TRBD1
TGTGCCAGCAGTTCCAGTACAGGGGCTCAAGAGACCCAGTACTTC
CASSSSTGAQETQYF
>TRBJ2-5|.|TRBV7-2|.
TGTGCCAGCCGTCGGTCAGAGATAGAGACCCAGTACTTC
CASRRSEIETQYF
>TRBJ1-1|few|TRBV6-5|.
TGTGCCAGCAGTTACTCGTTCCGAACTGAAGCTTTCTTT
CASSYSFRTEAFF
>TRBJ2-5|few|TRBV2|TRBD2
TGTGCCAGCAGTGAATGGCGGGGGAAAAAAGAGACCCAGTACTTC
CASSEWRGKKETQYF
>TRBJ2-7|few|TRBV9|.
TGTGCCAGCAGCTCCTACAGTCGACTAGGCTACGAGCAGTACTTC
CASSSYSRLGYEQYF